A single sample is the source of the 28 T cell receptor beta chains below, sequenced in a study of blood T cell repertoires in COVID-19. Some clones are missing from TCRdb's copy, which holds only in-frame ones; the method was immunoSEQ multiplex PCR. The repertoire includes tens of thousands of clones, over 80% of them detected once, and less than 25% sits in the top ten. Sequencing was carried out using peripheral blood. All receptors derive from a man between 45 and 60 years old with active or convalescent COVID-19.

This chain links TRBV2 with TRBJ1-1, with a weak D call TRBD1 (6 bases). Trimming shortened V by 7 bases and J by 5 bases, and 14 bases separated the two germline ends. CDR3 size: 13 residues. Germline CDR1 and CDR2: SNHLY and FYNNEI. The CDR3 bases are TGTGCCAGCACAGGGGAAAGTTGGACTGAAGCTTTCTTT. The encoded protein is CASTGESWTEAFF.

V usage is TRBV11-2 and J usage is TRBJ2-2, with 9 positions matching TRBD1. CDR3 length: 15 amino acids. Germline trimming cut 5 bases from V and 1 base from J; bases unmatched to any gene: 2. Germline assignment: CDR1 SGHAT and CDR2 FQNNGV. The CDR3 loop reads CASSLGQGNTGELFF. CDR3 sequence (DNA): TGTGCCAGCAGCCTGGGACAGGGGAACACCGGGGAGCTGTTTTTT.

CDR3 DNA: TGTGCCAGCAGTCCCTCCGGACTAGCGGGGGGTCTAGACACCGGGGAGCTGTTTTTT. Translated: CASSPSGLAGGLDTGELFF. This rearrangement joins TRBV6-6 to TRBJ2-2, with TRBD2 identical over 14 bases. With V trimmed by 5 bases and J by 3 bases, 11 bases remained unmatched. The CDR3 is 19 residues long. Germline assignment: CDR1 MNHNY and CDR2 SVGAGI (reference sequence).

V gene TRBV25-1 combines with J gene TRBJ1-6; D is perhaps TRBD1 (5 bases). This CDR3 is 15 amino acids long. CDR1 MGHDK and CDR2 SYGVNS come from the germline V gene. The V gene lost 1 base and the J gene lost 9 bases, with 13 bases spanning the gap. The CDR3 loop reads CASSEFWGETSPLHF. The CDR3 DNA sequence: TGTGCCAGCAGTGAATTCTGGGGGGAGACTTCACCCCTCCACTTT.

The chain has TRBV28 and TRBJ1-1; D may be TRBD1 (6 bases). Trimming removed 10 bases from V and 8 bases from J, with 20 bases in between. There are 13 residues in the CDR3. Germline CDR1 reads MDHEN; CDR2 reads SYDVKM. DNA of the CDR3: TGTGCCACCTCTCTCCTCGACAGGACAGAAGCTTTCTTT. Protein: CATSLLDRTEAFF.

The chain has TRBV2 and TRBJ1-4; TRBD1 matches 7 bases. The CDR3 spans 15 residues. Germline V CDR1 and CDR2: SNHLY, FYNNEI. The ends lost 6 bases at V and 2 bases at J; junction bases unmatched: 6. In DNA form, the CDR3 reads TGTGCCAGCAGCGCAAACAGGGGCACTAATGAAAAACTGTTTTTT. This translates into CASSANRGTNEKLFF.

The V gene is TRBV5-4, the J gene TRBJ1-2; the D gene is possibly TRBD1 (6 bases). The CDR3 is 15 amino acids. The V gene lost 4 bases and the J gene lost 1 base, with 14 bases spanning the gap. Germline CDR1 SGHNT, CDR2 YYREEE (reference sequence). The CDR3 DNA reads as TGTGCCAGCAGCCCAGGGCAGGGGAATAACTATGGCTACACCTTC. Protein: CASSPGQGNNYGYTF.

This chain uses TRBV6-5 with TRBJ2-3; tentative D call: TRBD2 (6 bases). The CDR3 covers 12 residues. V lost 8 bases and J 8 bases, leaving 14 bases between the germline ends. CDR1 MNHEY and CDR2 SVGAGI come from the germline V gene. CDR3 sequence reads: CASFARGSTQYF. Here the CDR3 DNA reads TGTGCCAGCTTTGCACGGGGGAGTACGCAGTATTTT.

The V and J genes are TRBV27 and TRBJ2-1; TRBD2 aligns across 13 bases. V was clipped by 2 bases and J by 7 bases; unmatched bases: 17. The germline CDR1 and CDR2 sequences are MNHEY and SMNVEV (reference sequence). The CDR3 runs 20 residues. The CDR3 protein is CASSLKFIGRLAGGGNEQFF. In DNA, the CDR3 is TGTGCCAGCAGTTTAAAATTCATCGGGAGACTAGCGGGGGGAGGTAATGAGCAGTTCTTC.

The rearrangement uses TRBV18 and TRBJ1-4, with 7 bases fitting TRBD1. The CDR3 covers 15 residues. The V segment lost 0 bases and the J segment 7 bases; nucleotides outside the gene matches: 5. CDR1 is KGHSH, CDR2 LQKENI, per germline. For the CDR3, the DNA is TGTGCCAGCTCACCACCCGCAGGGGGGTCTGAAAAACTGTTTTTT. It yields the protein CASSPPAGGSEKLFF. The whole variable domain, filled in from reference TRBV18 and TRBJ1-4, reads NAGVMQNPRHLVRRRGQEARLRCSPMKGHSHVYWYRQLPEEGLKFMVYLQKENIIDESGMPKERFSAEFPKEGPSILRIQQVVRGDSAAYFCASSPPAGGSEKLFFGSGTQLSVL.

By share, this clone counts as medium-sized. The identical CDR3 is also encoded by other nucleotide sequences in the sample. The genes are TRBV5-8 and TRBJ1-5; 7 bases line up with TRBD1. V lost 4 bases, J lost 0 bases, and 4 bases stayed unmatched. The CDR3 length is 15 residues. Germline V gives CDR1 SGHTS, CDR2 YDEGEE. Written as DNA, the CDR3 is TGTGCCAGCAGCATACAGGGGTTTAGCAATCAGCCCCAGCATTTT. Amino acid sequence: CASSIQGFSNQPQHF.

V usage is TRBV24-1 and J usage is TRBJ2-1; 8 bases match TRBD2. This CDR3 region has 15 residues. The V segment lost 9 bases and the J segment 3 bases; nucleotides outside the gene matches: 9. From germline, CDR1 is KGHDR and CDR2 SFDVKD. The DNA for the CDR3 is TGTGCCACCGTTAAGACTAGCGCCGGCTACAATGAGCAGTTCTTC. This translates into CATVKTSAGYNEQFF.

The chain joins TRBV29-1 to TRBJ1-2, with 8 bases aligning to TRBD1. Germline-derived CDR1 and CDR2 are SQVTM and ANQGSEA. The CDR3 contains 14 residues. V trimming: 2 bases; J trimming: 4 bases; junction bases outside the gene matches: 6. This CDR3 is CSVEPTGVLYGYTF. DNA for the CDR3: TGCAGCGTTGAACCGACAGGGGTTCTCTATGGCTACACCTTC.

The chain employs TRBV18 and TRBJ1-1; 7 bases fit TRBD1. The V and J ends lost 4 bases and 6 bases, in that order; junction bases with no gene match: 2. Germline assignment: CDR1 KGHSH and CDR2 LQKENI. The CDR3 runs 12 residues. CDR3 nucleotides: TGTGCCAGCTCACTAGGACAGGCTGAAGCTTTCTTT. Translated, it gives CASSLGQAEAFF.

This clone was picked up one time. The CDR3 is CASRADRGYGELFF. The CDR3 DNA sequence: TGTGCCAGCAGAGCCGACAGGGGCTACGGGGAGCTGTTTTTT. J is TRBJ2-2 and V is TRBV2; 8 bases are a match to TRBD1. V was pared by 6 bases and J by 7 bases, with 7 bases of the junction left unmatched. From germline, CDR1 is SNHLY and CDR2 FYNNEI. CDR3 length: 14 amino acids.

This chain uses TRBV4-2 with TRBJ1-2, with 8 bases matching TRBD1. The CDR3 covers 15 residues. Germline CDR1 and CDR2: LGHNA and YNFKEQ. V lost 6 bases, J lost 7 bases, and 13 bases stayed unmatched. The CDR3 is CASRDQGARFSGYTF. CDR3 DNA sequence: TGTGCCAGCAGAGATCAGGGGGCCAGGTTCTCTGGCTACACCTTC.

The chain is built from TRBV5-1 and TRBJ1-1, with TRBD1 as a possible D gene (5 bases). V dropped 5 bases and J dropped 1 base, with 18 bases sitting between them. This CDR3 is 16 amino acids long. Germline CDR1 is SGHRS and CDR2 is YFSETQ. CDR3 in amino acids: CASSRGRNRGNTEAFF. CDR3 coding DNA: TGCGCCAGCAGTAGAGGACGTAATAGGGGGAACACTGAAGCTTTCTTT.

The V call is TRBV29-1, the J call TRBJ1-1; D gene uncertain. The CDR3 length is 13 residues. Per germline, CDR1 SQVTM and CDR2 ANQGSEA. V lost 7 bases to trimming and J lost 0 bases, with 12 bases between them. DNA for the CDR3: TGCAGCGGCGTCTCGTCTATGAACACTGAAGCTTTCTTT. Translating gives CSGVSSMNTEAFF.

V usage is TRBV5-1 and J usage is TRBJ2-3, with D perhaps TRBD1 (6 bases). Looked up from germline, CDR1 is SGHRS and CDR2 is YFSETQ. Trimming cost V 4 bases and J 6 bases, with 15 bases left between them. The CDR3 loop spans 14 amino acids. The CDR3 DNA reads as TGCGCCAGCAGCAGACAGGAGTCCCTCGATACGCAGTATTTT. It codes for CASSRQESLDTQYF.

V usage is TRBV7-8 and J usage is TRBJ2-5; 7 bases agree with TRBD2. The CDR3 length is 17 residues. The V gene's germline CDR1 is SGHVS and CDR2 FQNEAQ. Losses at the gene ends were 1 base for V and 7 bases for J; bases not matched to a gene: 15. This CDR3 is CASSLGTGTTSGGTQYF. The DNA for the CDR3 is TGTGCCAGCAGCTTAGGCACCGGGACTACCTCGGGCGGGACCCAGTACTTC.

Regarding this clone: Only one base separates this from a far larger clonotype, so it likely reflects a read error. This same CDR3 is encoded by further DNA sequences in the sample. The rearrangement uses TRBV7-3 and TRBJ2-1, with 14 nucleotides matching TRBD2. Germline CDR1 reads SGHTA; CDR2 reads FQGTGA. The CDR3 spans 15 residues. J lost 12 bases, V lost 8 bases, and 12 bases had no gene match. The CDR3 region is CASRRLAGGPGGQFF. The DNA for the CDR3 is TGTGCCAGCCGCCGACTAGCGGGAGGGCCGGGGGGGCAGTTCTTC.

The J gene is TRBJ2-1, the V gene TRBV10-1, with TRBD1 as a possible D gene (6 bases). V lost 3 bases and J lost 4, with 16 bases in between. The CDR3 totals 16 residues. CDR1 and CDR2 (germline): WNHNN, SYGVQD (reference sequence). The CDR3 loop is CASSDPTGMRYNEQFF. The CDR3 region has the DNA TGCGCCAGCAGTGACCCCACAGGGATGCGGTACAATGAGCAGTTCTTC.

The chain couples TRBV6-5 to TRBJ2-1; D not certain. There are 15 residues in the CDR3. Germline CDR1 is MNHEY and CDR2 is SVGAGI. Trimming shortened V by 0 bases and J by 0 bases, and 6 bases separated the two germline ends. Here the CDR3 DNA reads TGTGCCAGCAGTTACTCGACTCCCTCCTACAATGAGCAGTTCTTC. Encoded protein: CASSYSTPSYNEQFF.

The genes are TRBV2 and TRBJ2-7; 7 nucleotides line up with TRBD2. The V and J ends lost 6 bases and 2 bases, in that order; junction bases with no gene match: 1. From germline, CDR1 is SNHLY and CDR2 FYNNEI. The CDR3 covers 12 residues. This chain's CDR3 is CASRGGTYEQYF. CDR3 nucleotide sequence: TGTGCCAGCAGGGGGGGGACCTACGAGCAGTACTTC.

This clone appeared a few times. This rearrangement joins TRBV3-1 (or the pseudogene TRBV3-2) to TRBJ2-3; D not resolved. The CDR3 runs 14 residues. The germline V gene has CDR1 LGHDT and CDR2 YNNKEL (reference sequence). V lost 0 bases and J 3 bases, leaving 7 bases between the germline ends. This CDR3 is CASSQEPRTDTQYF. DNA of the CDR3: TGTGCCAGCAGCCAAGAACCTAGAACAGATACGCAGTATTTT.

This clone came up a few times. As the CDR3 is not closed by the conserved phenylalanine or tryptophan, this likely results from a read error. It is unclear where the CDR3 begins or ends on the DNA, so no DNA is shown, and the CDR3 is as TCRdb lists it. The rearrangement joins TRBV21-1 to TRBJ2-7; TRBD1, as called in the table, went unchecked against the DNA. TRBV21-1 has pseudogene status. The CDR3 length equals 11 residues, ends included. The CDR3 reads CASSKVGDKTA.

The chain employs TRBV5-1 and TRBJ2-2; no clear D gene. Germline assignment: CDR1 SGHRS and CDR2 YFSETQ. The CDR3 extends over 13 amino acids. Trimming removed 4 bases from V and 4 bases from J, with 8 bases in between. Written as DNA, the CDR3 is TGCGCCAGCAGCCCACAGACCACCGGGGAGCTGTTTTTT. Translated: CASSPQTTGELFF. Full variable domain (missing parts from reference TRBV5-1 and TRBJ2-2): KAGVTQTPRYLIKTRGQQVTLSCSPISGHRSVSWYQQTPGQGLQFLFEYFSETQRNKGNFPGRFSGRQFSNSRSEMNVSTLELGDSALYLCASSPQTTGELFFGEGSRLTVL.

The chain links TRBV6-5 to TRBJ2-1, with 7 bases aligning to TRBD2. J lost 3 bases, V lost 6 bases, and 8 bases had no gene match. The CDR3 totals 15 residues. Germline loops: CDR1 MNHEY, CDR2 SVGAGI. The DNA for the CDR3 is TGTGCCAGCAGAACTGGGCTAGCGGACTACAATGAGCAGTTCTTC. Protein: CASRTGLADYNEQFF.